The 6 T cell receptor beta chains reported below all come from one sample, sequenced in a study of blood T cell repertoires in COVID-19 (dated by TCRdb to about 2020). Libraries were made using the immunoSEQ multiplex PCR assay. The immuneACCESS repertoire file appears here via TCRdb, limited to in-frame rearrangements. These files lack a portion of the clones; in checked studies, under half of the deficit traces to unresolved V genes, and the cause of the others is not known. The sample has 200,000 or so clones on record, around 77% of them singletons. The ten most abundant clones make up approximately 15% of the sample. Sample: peripheral blood. Receptors were obtained from a man aged 55 to 69 with active or convalescent COVID-19.

About this clone: The sample contains more than one DNA sequence encoding this CDR3. The V gene is TRBV5-5, the J gene TRBJ2-5; D gene unclear. Looked up from germline, CDR1 is SGHKS and CDR2 is YYEKEE (reference sequence). The CDR3 has 14 amino acids. Between the trimmed V and J ends, which lost 0 bases and 2 bases, there was a span of 8 bases. The CDR3 bases are TGTGCCAGCAGCTTGGGTCCGTCTCAAGAGACCCAGTACTTC. Encoded protein: CASSLGPSQETQYF.

DNA of the CDR3: TGCGCCAGCAGCCCCGCGAGGAACACCGGGGAGCTGTTTTTT. It is translated as CASSPARNTGELFF. The chain has TRBV4-1 and TRBJ2-2; no clear D. Deletions cut 4 bases from V and 1 base from J, with 7 bases between. Germline CDR1 and CDR2: MGHRA and YSYEKL. The CDR3 consists of 14 residues.

The chain has TRBV7-6 and TRBJ2-3; D perhaps matches TRBD1 (6 bases). Trimming cost V 5 bases and J 3 bases, with 18 bases left between them. Per germline, CDR1 SGHVS and CDR2 FNYEAQ. This CDR3 is built from 16 residues. CDR3 nucleotide sequence: TGTGCCAGCAGCCCCCAATGGGGGACAACGACAGATACGCAGTATTTT. It encodes CASSPQWGTTTDTQYF.

This chain links TRBV18 with TRBJ2-3; D gene uncertain. Germline assignment: CDR1 KGHSH and CDR2 LQKENI. CDR3 length: 13 residues. V shed 3 bases and J shed 0 bases, with 4 bases lying between them. CDR3 coding DNA: TGTGCCAGCTCACCGGCCAGCACAGATACGCAGTATTTT. It translates to CASSPASTDTQYF.

V usage is TRBV10-3 and J usage is TRBJ2-1; D uncertain. Germline CDR1 and CDR2: ENHRY and SYGVKD. V gave up 7 bases and J gave up 9 bases, with 16 bases separating them. This CDR3 is 13 amino acids long. The CDR3 spells CAINSAEVGEQFF. CDR3 nucleotide sequence: TGTGCCATCAACTCCGCGGAAGTGGGTGAGCAGTTCTTC.

This chain links TRBV29-1 with TRBJ2-1; 16 positions agree with TRBD2. The germline V gene has CDR1 SQVTM and CDR2 ANQGSEA. This CDR3 is built from 16 residues. The V segment lost 5 bases and the J segment 4 bases; nucleotides outside the gene matches: 5. CDR3 nucleotides: TGCAGCGTTTCTGGGACTAGCGGGAGGGTTTACAATGAGCAGTTCTTC. Its translation is CSVSGTSGRVYNEQFF.